The 30 T cell receptor beta chains in this list originate from one sample, sequenced in a study of beta chain features in type 1 diabetes. Isolated RNA was reverse transcribed in full, so expressed TCRB transcripts were sequenced. The protocol was immunoSEQ multiplex PCR, while the TCRdb copy is restricted to in-frame clones and leaves out a portion. The repertoire holds roughly 400,000 clones, around 15% seen once, with about 0.019% in the top ten. Sequenced sample: naive CD4+ T cells from blood. All receptors derive from a woman in her late teens or twenties in good health.

The chain is built from TRBV6-6 and TRBJ1-4; D is uncertain. The V gene's germline CDR1 is MNHNY and CDR2 SVGAGI (reference sequence). The CDR3 extends over 15 amino acids. V lost 6 bases, J lost 7 bases, and 18 bases lay in between. Here the CDR3 reads CASRSTQRPGEKLFF. CDR3 bases: TGTGCCAGCAGGTCAACACAGCGGCCGGGTGAAAAACTGTTTTTT.

In its sample, this clone was seen a few times. One junction end disagrees with the germline gene, perhaps due to a read error. This chain connects TRBV7-2 to TRBJ2-1, with a possible D match to TRBD2 (6 bases). This CDR3 comprises 12 residues. Germline V gene data show CDR1 as SGHTA and CDR2 as FQGNSA. CDR3: CASSSDYDEQFF. As DNA, the CDR3 is TGTGCCAGCAGCTCGGACTACGATGAGCAGTTCTTC.

The chain carries TRBV30 and TRBJ1-1; maybe TRBD1 (6 bases). Germline values: CDR1 GTSNPN, CDR2 SVGIG (reference sequence). This CDR3 comprises 13 residues. Trimming took off 5 bases at V and 5 bases at J, with 15 bases between the two ends. CDR3 nucleotide sequence: TGTGCCTGGGTCGGACAGCCGGGAACTGAAGCTTTCTTT. Amino acid sequence: CAWVGQPGTEAFF.

This clone was recorded a few times. The chain couples TRBV7-2 to TRBJ2-1; D ambiguous. The CDR3 extends over 13 amino acids. Germline V lookup: CDR1 SGHTA, CDR2 FQGNSA. With 6 bases removed from V and 6 bases from J, the gap between germline ends came to 12 bases. The CDR3 DNA reads as TGTGCCAGCAGTAAGAGATTTCGCAATGAGCAGTTCTTC. It yields the protein CASSKRFRNEQFF.

The chain joins TRBV30 to TRBJ2-5, with TRBD2 matching over 12 bases. The V and J ends lost 1 base and 1 base, in that order; junction bases with no gene match: 4. The CDR3 runs 16 residues. CDR1 is GTSNPN, CDR2 SVGIG, per germline (reference sequence). CDR3 DNA: TGTGCCTGGAGTGAAGGACTAGCGGGGCGCCAAGAGACCCAGTACTTC. It codes for CAWSEGLAGRQETQYF.

The chain couples TRBV12-5 to TRBJ2-1, with TRBD1 matching 11 bases. V lost 9 bases and J lost 8; bases outside the gene matches: 6. Germline CDR1 LGHNT, CDR2 FRNRAP. The length of the CDR3 is 13 residues. The CDR3 protein is CASRDRGRDEQFF. The CDR3 bases are TGTGCTAGCCGGGACAGGGGGAGAGATGAGCAGTTCTTC.

The chain carries TRBV7-2 and TRBJ1-2, with 11 bases that match TRBD1. The germline gives CDR1 SGHTA, CDR2 FQGNSA. V lost 5 bases, J lost 2 bases, and 7 bases stayed unmatched. There are 16 residues in the CDR3. DNA of the CDR3: TGTGCCAGCAGCCCAGGACAGGGGGCTGGGAACTATGGCTACACCTTC. Translated: CASSPGQGAGNYGYTF. Supplemented by reference TRBV7-2 and TRBJ1-2, the full variable domain reads GAGVSQSPSNKVTEKGKDVELRCDPISGHTALYWYRQSLGQGLEFLIYFQGNSAPDKSGLPSDRFSAERTGGSVSTLTIQRTQQEDSAVYLCASSPGQGAGNYGYTFGSGTRLTVV.

V is TRBV30 and J is TRBJ1-1, with D uncertain. The CDR3 sequence is 15 residues long. Germline CDR1 and CDR2: GTSNPN and SVGIG (reference sequence). Trimming removed 1 base from V and 3 bases from J, with 15 bases in between. CDR3 DNA sequence: TGTGCCTGGAGTGCTAAACCTGGCGGGTACACTGAAGCTTTCTTT. Its protein is CAWSAKPGGYTEAFF.

The genes are TRBV5-4 and TRBJ2-3, with D maybe TRBD1 (7 bases). V shed 4 bases and J shed 4 bases, with 19 bases lying between them. Germline V gene lookup returns CDR1 SGHNT and CDR2 YYREEE (reference sequence). The CDR3 loop spans 16 amino acids. CDR3 loop: CASSPGAGGLADTQYF. The CDR3 DNA follows: TGTGCCAGCAGCCCGGGGGCAGGGGGACTCGCAGATACGCAGTATTTT.

J is TRBJ2-1 and V is TRBV7-2; a possible D gene is TRBD1 (5 bases). V lost 4 bases and J lost 0, with 10 bases in between. Germline V gives CDR1 SGHTA, CDR2 FQGNSA. This CDR3 comprises 15 residues. CDR3 DNA: TGTGCCAGCAGCTATCAGGGTAGCTCCTACAATGAGCAGTTCTTC. This gives the protein CASSYQGSSYNEQFF. Combining the CDR3 with reference TRBV7-2 and TRBJ2-1 gives the whole variable domain GAGVSQSPSNKVTEKGKDVELRCDPISGHTALYWYRQSLGQGLEFLIYFQGNSAPDKSGLPSDRFSAERTGGSVSTLTIQRTQQEDSAVYLCASSYQGSSYNEQFFGPGTRLTVL.

This sequence joins TRBV5-1 and TRBJ1-1; 8 nucleotides agree with TRBD1. CDR1 SGHRS and CDR2 YFSETQ come from the germline V gene. This CDR3 is built from 15 residues. V gave up 2 bases and J gave up 1 base; unmatched junction bases: 4. The CDR3 is CASSFQGQENTEAFF. In nucleotides, the CDR3 is TGCGCCAGCAGCTTTCAGGGACAGGAGAACACTGAAGCTTTCTTT.

This clone has more than one count but fewer than ten. V usage is TRBV6-5 and J usage is TRBJ2-5; TRBD2 matches 9 bases. Germline assignment: CDR1 MNHEY and CDR2 SVGAGI. Trimming cost V 2 bases and J 5 bases; bases outside gene matches: 0. The CDR3 is made up of 13 amino acids. The CDR3 coding sequence is TGTGCCAGCAGTTACGGACTAGCGGAGACCCAGTACTTC. The encoded protein is CASSYGLAETQYF.

The chain joins TRBV7-3 to TRBJ2-1; TRBD2 matches 15 bases. CDR3 length: 16 amino acids. The germline CDR1 and CDR2 sequences are SGHTA and FQGTGA. With V trimmed by 5 bases and J by 7 bases, 6 bases remained unmatched. DNA of the CDR3: TGTGCCAGCAGCCCGGGGACTAGCGGGAGGAGGAATGAGCAGTTCTTC. It codes for CASSPGTSGRRNEQFF.

The chain has TRBV29-1 and TRBJ1-5; possible D gene TRBD1, 5 bases. This CDR3 contains 13 residues. Per germline, CDR1 SQVTM and CDR2 ANQGSEA. The V gene lost 4 bases and the J gene lost 2 bases, with 9 bases spanning the gap. The CDR3 sequence: CSVGPGGNQPQHF. The CDR3 coding sequence is TGCAGCGTTGGTCCGGGGGGCAATCAGCCCCAGCATTTT.

This chain links TRBV28 with TRBJ1-2; a weak D match, TRBD1 (5 bases). The CDR3 spans 10 residues. Germline CDR1 is MDHEN and CDR2 is SYDVKM. V lost 7 bases to trimming and J lost 6 bases, with 6 bases between them. CDR3 in DNA: TGTGCCAGCACAGGGAATGGCTACACCTTC. Translation gives CASTGNGYTF.

This clone was seen a handful of times. The CDR3 protein is CAWSLLAGGNEQFF. CDR3 DNA: TGTGCCTGGAGTTTACTAGCGGGGGGAAATGAGCAGTTCTTC. The chain recombines TRBV30 with TRBJ2-1; 12 positions match TRBD2. This CDR3 is built from 14 residues. Germline V gives CDR1 GTSNPN, CDR2 SVGIG (reference sequence). Trimming removed 2 bases from V and 7 bases from J; junction bases left unmatched: 3.

This chain links TRBV6-5 with TRBJ2-4; a weak D match, TRBD1 (6 bases). CDR1 MNHEY and CDR2 SVGAGI come from the germline V gene. The CDR3 contains 16 residues. Trimming removed 0 bases at V and 7 bases at J, with 16 bases between. Here the CDR3 DNA reads TGTGCCAGCAGTTACTCGAAAGGGCAGGGGTTGAACATTCAGTACTTC. Protein: CASSYSKGQGLNIQYF.

V gene TRBV28 combines with J gene TRBJ2-7; TRBD2 matches 8 bases. Trimming cost V 2 bases and J 3 bases; bases outside gene matches: 9. The CDR3 spans 16 residues. Germline loops: CDR1 MDHEN, CDR2 SYDVKM. The CDR3 region is CASSLESGGRLYEQYF. CDR3 DNA: TGTGCCAGCAGTTTAGAGTCCGGCGGGAGGCTCTACGAGCAGTACTTC.

CDR3 bases: TGTGCCTGGAGGAGGACAGGGGGGACAGATACGCAGTATTTT. Amino acids: CAWRRTGGTDTQYF. The V call is TRBV30, the J call TRBJ2-3, with TRBD1 matching over 10 bases. The CDR3 sequence is 14 residues long. The J segment lost 3 bases and the V segment lost 3 bases, leaving 3 bases of the junction unmatched. Germline V CDR1 and CDR2: GTSNPN, SVGIG (reference sequence).

This clone was observed a few times. The V and J genes are TRBV29-1 and TRBJ2-7; D is undetermined. The CDR3 spans 13 residues. Deletions cut 5 bases from V and 2 bases from J, with 13 bases between. CDR1 and CDR2 from the germline V gene are SQVTM and ANQGSEA. The CDR3 coding sequence is TGCAGCGTTCGAACGCGAAATACCTACGAGCAGTACTTC. Encoded protein: CSVRTRNTYEQYF.

The rearrangement links TRBV5-1 to TRBJ2-1; tentative D call: TRBD1 (6 bases). V lost 4 bases and J 1 base, leaving 9 bases between the germline ends. CDR1 SGHRS and CDR2 YFSETQ come from the germline V gene. This CDR3 is built from 14 residues. The CDR3 coding sequence is TGCGCCAGCAGCAAGCAGGGGTCCTACAATGAGCAGTTCTTC. This codes for CASSKQGSYNEQFF.

This clone was seen a handful of times. The V and J genes are TRBV5-1 and TRBJ2-1; 8 bases match TRBD2. Losses at the gene ends were 1 base for V and 7 bases for J; bases not matched to a gene: 7. The CDR3 loop spans 15 amino acids. Per the germline V gene, CDR1 is SGHRS and CDR2 is YFSETQ. The CDR3 region is CASSLLTGGQNEQFF. As DNA, the CDR3 is TGCGCCAGCAGCTTGTTGACGGGAGGGCAGAATGAGCAGTTCTTC.

The table lists this clone with a few counts. The chain has TRBV4-2 and TRBJ1-2, with no clear D. Trimming left V 0 bases short and J 1 base short, with 15 bases between. The germline V gene encodes CDR1 LGHNA and CDR2 YNFKEQ. This CDR3 is built from 17 residues. In DNA form, the CDR3 reads TGTGCCAGCAGCCAAGAAGGAGGTTTGGGTAGTAACTATGGCTACACCTTC. The encoded protein is CASSQEGGLGSNYGYTF.

Only a few counts were recorded for this clone. Germline and junction disagree at one end, which may indicate a read error. V and J are TRBV7-2 and TRBJ1-1; maybe TRBD1 (6 bases). The CDR3 spans 13 residues. The germline CDR1 and CDR2 sequences are SGHTA and FQGNSA. For the CDR3, the DNA is TGTGCCAGCAGCTCAAGGACAGACACCGAAGCTTTCTTT. The encoded protein is CASSSRTDTEAFF.

The V gene is TRBV11-3, the J gene TRBJ1-2, with no clear D. Germline values: CDR1 SGHNT, CDR2 YENEEA. This CDR3 contains 15 residues. Trimming stripped 2 bases from V and 1 base from J, with 11 bases between. The CDR3 region has the DNA TGTGCCAGCAGCTTATGGGAGAGCCTTAACTATGGCTACACCTTC. Amino acids: CASSLWESLNYGYTF.

V and J are TRBV5-1 and TRBJ2-3, with a possible D match to TRBD2 (6 bases). Germline lookup yields CDR1 SGHRS and CDR2 YFSETQ. This CDR3 is 16 amino acids long. Trimming took 0 bases from V and 0 from J, leaving 11 bases between them. As DNA, the CDR3 is TGCGCCAGCAGCTTGGGGACGGGGACTAGCACAGATACGCAGTATTTT. Its protein product is CASSLGTGTSTDTQYF.

The chain couples TRBV2 to TRBJ2-5; the match to TRBD2 covers 9 bases. Germline V lookup: CDR1 SNHLY, CDR2 FYNNEI. CDR3 length: 12 amino acids. V shed 7 bases, J shed 5 bases, and the junction held 2 bases outside the gene matches. The CDR3 here is CASKREVETQYF. The CDR3 coding sequence is TGTGCCAGCAAGCGGGAGGTCGAGACCCAGTACTTC.

This clone was recorded a few times. The chain couples TRBV10-3 to TRBJ1-2; possibly TRBD1 for D (5 bases). In germline, CDR1 is ENHRY, CDR2 SYGVKD. The CDR3 runs 13 residues. Trimming took off 0 bases at V and 7 bases at J, with 9 bases between the two ends. The CDR3 DNA follows: TGTGCCATCAGTGAGTCCAGGGTGGCTGGCTACACCTTC. Translating gives CAISESRVAGYTF.

J is TRBJ1-1 and V is TRBV7-9; tentatively, D is TRBD1 (5 bases). Trimming took 5 bases from V and 5 from J, leaving 21 bases between them. CDR3 size: 16 residues. Germline values: CDR1 SEHNR, CDR2 FQNEAQ (reference sequence). The CDR3 protein is CASSQRTGRGGTEAFF. For the CDR3, the DNA is TGTGCCAGCAGCCAAAGGACGGGACGGGGGGGGACTGAAGCTTTCTTT. The full variable domain, its missing parts supplied by reference TRBV7-9 and TRBJ1-1, is DTGVSQNPRHKITKRGQNVTFRCDPISEHNRLYWYRQTLGQGPEFLTYFQNEAQLEKSRLLSDRFSAERPKGSFSTLEIQRTEQGDSAMYLCASSQRTGRGGTEAFFGQGTRLTVV.

This clone showed up just a few times. The CDR3 here is CASSPFGDEQYF. In DNA, the CDR3 is TGTGCCAGCAGCCCCTTCGGGGATGAGCAGTACTTC. The chain employs TRBV7-2 and TRBJ2-7; D is possibly TRBD2 (5 bases). The germline V and J ends were trimmed by 5 bases and 7 bases, with 12 bases remaining between them. Per the germline V gene, CDR1 is SGHTA and CDR2 is FQGNSA. The CDR3 extends over 12 amino acids.